The following is a T cell receptor beta chain sequence with its context. No antigen is known for it. These data originate in a study of cytomegalovirus exposure and HLA in healthy donors. The study's findings and limits: A previous analysis found most TCR beta V segments productive roughly 90% or roughly 30% of the time. There were some public TCRs occurring in many donors, but most TCR sequences were rare. A later analysis by the authors found several of the most significant clusters apparently linked to common viral pathogens.

Primers for the PCR totalled 60 Vbeta and 13 Jbeta. Only in-frame clones appear in the TCRdb table, and some are missing; sequencing was by immunoSEQ multiplex PCR. The sample yields 100,000 to 150,000 clones, around 78% seen once. CDR1 LNHNV and CDR2 YYDKDF come from the germline V gene (reference sequence). Trimming removed 4 bases at V and 1 base at J, with 22 bases between. This CDR3 region has 18 residues. The sample comprised PBMCs. The receptor's source is a woman aged 45-59 years in good health and CMV-seronegative. The V and J genes are TRBV15 and TRBJ1-1, with a possible D match to TRBD1 (5 bases). The CDR3 coding sequence is TGTGCCACCAGCAATCCCTCGGCAGGGTGGATCAGGAACACTGAAGCTTTCTTT. Amino acids: CATSNPSAGWIRNTEAFF.